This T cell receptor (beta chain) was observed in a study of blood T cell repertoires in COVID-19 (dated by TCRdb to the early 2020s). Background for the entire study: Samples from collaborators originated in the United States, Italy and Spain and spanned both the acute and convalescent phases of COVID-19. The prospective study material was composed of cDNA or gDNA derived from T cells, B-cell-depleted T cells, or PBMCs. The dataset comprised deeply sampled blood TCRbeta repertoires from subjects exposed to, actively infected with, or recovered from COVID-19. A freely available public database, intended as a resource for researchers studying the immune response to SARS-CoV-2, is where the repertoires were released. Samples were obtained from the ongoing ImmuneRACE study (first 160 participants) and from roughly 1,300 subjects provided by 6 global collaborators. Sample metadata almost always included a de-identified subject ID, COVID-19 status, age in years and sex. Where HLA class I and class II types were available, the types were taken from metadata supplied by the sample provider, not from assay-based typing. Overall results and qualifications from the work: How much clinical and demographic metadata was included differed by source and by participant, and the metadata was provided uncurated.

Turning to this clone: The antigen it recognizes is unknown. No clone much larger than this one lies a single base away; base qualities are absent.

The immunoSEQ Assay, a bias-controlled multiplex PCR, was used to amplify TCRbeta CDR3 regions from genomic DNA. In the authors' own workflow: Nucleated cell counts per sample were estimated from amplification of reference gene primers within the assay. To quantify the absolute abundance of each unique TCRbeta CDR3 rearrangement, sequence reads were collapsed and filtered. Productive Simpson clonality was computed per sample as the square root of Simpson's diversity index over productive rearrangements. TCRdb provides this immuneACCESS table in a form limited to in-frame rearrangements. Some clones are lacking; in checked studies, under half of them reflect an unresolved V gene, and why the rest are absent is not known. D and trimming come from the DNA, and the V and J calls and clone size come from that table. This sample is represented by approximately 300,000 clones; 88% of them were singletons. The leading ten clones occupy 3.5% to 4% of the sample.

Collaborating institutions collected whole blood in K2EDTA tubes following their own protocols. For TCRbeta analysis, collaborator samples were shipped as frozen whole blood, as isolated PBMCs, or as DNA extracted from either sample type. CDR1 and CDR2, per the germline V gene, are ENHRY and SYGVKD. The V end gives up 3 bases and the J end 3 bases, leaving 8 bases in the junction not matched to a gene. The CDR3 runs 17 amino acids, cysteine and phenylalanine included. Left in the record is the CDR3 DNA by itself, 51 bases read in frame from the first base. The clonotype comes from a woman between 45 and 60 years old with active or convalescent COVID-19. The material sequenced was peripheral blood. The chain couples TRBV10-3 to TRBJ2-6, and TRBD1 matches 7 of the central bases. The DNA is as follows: TGTGCCATCAGTGAATCGACAGGGTCCAATGGGGCCAACGTCCTGACTTTC. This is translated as CAISESTGSNGANVLTF.